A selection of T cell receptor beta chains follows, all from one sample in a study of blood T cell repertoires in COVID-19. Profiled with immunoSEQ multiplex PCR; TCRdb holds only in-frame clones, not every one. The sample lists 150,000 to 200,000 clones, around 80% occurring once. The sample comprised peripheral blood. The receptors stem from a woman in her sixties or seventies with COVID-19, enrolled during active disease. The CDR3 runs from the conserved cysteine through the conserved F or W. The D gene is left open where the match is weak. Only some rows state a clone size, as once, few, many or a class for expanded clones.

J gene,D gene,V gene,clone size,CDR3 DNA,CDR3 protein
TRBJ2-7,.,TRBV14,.,TGTGCCAGCAGCCAAGCTGATAACCTACGCCTGGAGCAGTACTTC,CASSQADNLRLEQYF
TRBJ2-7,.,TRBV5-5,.,TGTGCCAGCAGCCTAACCCGAATTTACCACGAGCAGTACTTC,CASSLTRIYHEQYF
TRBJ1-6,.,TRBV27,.,TGTGCCAGCAGTTTTCGGCAGGGGCGACCCAAGTGGTCACCCCTCCACTTT,CASSFRQGRPKWSPLHF
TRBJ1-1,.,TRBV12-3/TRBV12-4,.,TGTGCCAGCAAATTCGGTCCGTCCTCTGAAGCTTTCTTT,CASKFGPSSEAFF
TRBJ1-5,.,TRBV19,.,TGTGCCAGTAGTATAGACCCCCTCTCGAATCAGCCCCAGCATTTT,CASSIDPLSNQPQHF
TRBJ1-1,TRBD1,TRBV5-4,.,TGTGCCAGCAGCCCTCTGACAGGGGGCACTGAAGCTTTCTTT,CASSPLTGGTEAFF
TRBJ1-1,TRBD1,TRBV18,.,TGTGCCAGCTCACCCGGGACAGGGGGCCGAAGGGACACTGAAGCTTTCTTT,CASSPGTGGRRDTEAFF
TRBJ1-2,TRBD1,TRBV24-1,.,TGTGCCACCAGTGATCAAGGACAGGCACACTTC,CATSDQGQAHF
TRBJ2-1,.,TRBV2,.,TGTGCCAGCAGTGAGAGAAATGAGCAGTTCTTC,CASSERNEQFF
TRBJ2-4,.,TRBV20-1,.,TGCAGTGCTAGTCATCGGGTCGCCCTAGCCAAAAACATTCAGTACTTC,CSASHRVALAKNIQYF
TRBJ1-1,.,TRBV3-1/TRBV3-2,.,TGTGCCAGCAGCCTCGGGGGGGGTAACACTGAAGCTTTCTTT,CASSLGGGNTEAFF
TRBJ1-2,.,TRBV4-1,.,TGCGCCAGCAGCCAAGAACTTAGTACTAACTATGGCTACACCTTC,CASSQELSTNYGYTF
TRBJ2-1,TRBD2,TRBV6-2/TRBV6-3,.,TGTGCCAGCAGTGGCGGGGGGGCGGTTAATGAGCAGTTCTTC,CASSGGGAVNEQFF
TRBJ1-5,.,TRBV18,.,TGTGCCAGCTCACCTGCGGCGGCAGAGAATCAGCCCCAGCATTTT,CASSPAAAENQPQHF
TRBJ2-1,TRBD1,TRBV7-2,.,TGTGCCAGCACCTCCGACAGGGGGTTGCACAATGAGCAGTTCTTC,CASTSDRGLHNEQFF
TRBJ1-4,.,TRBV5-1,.,TGCGCCAGCAGCTTGGCACAGGGCTTACTAGAAAAACTGTTTTTT,CASSLAQGLLEKLFF
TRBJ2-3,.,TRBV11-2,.,TGTGCCAGCAGCTTAGATCGGGATACGCAGTATTTT,CASSLDRDTQYF
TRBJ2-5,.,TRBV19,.,TGTGCCAGTAGGGCAAACTGGGCCTCTCTCGAGACCCAGTACTTC,CASRANWASLETQYF
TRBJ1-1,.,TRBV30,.,TGTGCCTGGAGTGGGGAAGCGGGGCTTGGGGGAGAGGCTTTCTTT,CAWSGEAGLGGEAFF
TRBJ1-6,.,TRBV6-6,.,TGTGCCAGCAGATCCCCCGGCGGGTCTGGCTCACCCCTCCACTTT,CASRSPGGSGSPLHF
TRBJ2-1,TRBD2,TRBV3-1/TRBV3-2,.,TGTGCCAGCAGCTTCAGACTAGCGGGAGGTCGGGATGAGCAGTTCTTC,CASSFRLAGGRDEQFF
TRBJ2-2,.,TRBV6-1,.,TGTGCCAGCAGTGAAGGTCTATCGAACACCGGGGAGCTGTTTTTT,CASSEGLSNTGELFF
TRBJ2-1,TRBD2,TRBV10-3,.,TGTGCCATCGGGACGGGAGGGCAGTTCTTC,CAIGTGGQFF
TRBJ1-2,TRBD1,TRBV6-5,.,TGTGCCAGCAGTTACTACCCCCATGGACAGGGAGGCTACACCTTC,CASSYYPHGQGGYTF
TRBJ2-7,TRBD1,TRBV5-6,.,TGTGCCAGCAGCCGGCTTTTGACAGGGGGCGCGGAAGAGCAGTACTTC,CASSRLLTGGAEEQYF
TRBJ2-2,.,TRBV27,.,TGTGCCAGCAATTTAGGGCATATGAACACCGGGGAGCTGTTTTTT,CASNLGHMNTGELFF
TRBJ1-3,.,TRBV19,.,TGTGCCAGTAGTTCGAGGAAACCCTCTGGAAACACCATATATTTT,CASSSRKPSGNTIYF
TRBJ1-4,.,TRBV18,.,TGTGCCAGCTCACCATCAGGAACCGTCGAAAAACTGTTTTTT,CASSPSGTVEKLFF
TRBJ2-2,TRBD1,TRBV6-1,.,TGTGCCAGCAGTGACTGGGACAGGGGTGGCACCGGGGAGCTGTTTTTT,CASSDWDRGGTGELFF
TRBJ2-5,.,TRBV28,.,TGTGCCAGCAGCGGGGAGACCCAGTACTTC,CASSGETQYF
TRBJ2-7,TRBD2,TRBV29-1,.,TGCAGCGTCCCAATCGCGGGGGGTTCGTACGAGCAGTACTTC,CSVPIAGGSYEQYF
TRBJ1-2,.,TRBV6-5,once,TGTGCCAGCAGTCCTCGAGCGCCATGGGGCTACACCTTC,CASSPRAPWGYTF
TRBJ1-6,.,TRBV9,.,TGTGCCAGCAGCGTCTATCACAGGGTTCTTGCGGATTCACCCCTCCACTTT,CASSVYHRVLADSPLHF
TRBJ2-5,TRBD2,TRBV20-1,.,TGCAGTGCTAGTGCAGGACTAGCGGGAGAAGGAGAGACCCAGTACTTC,CSASAGLAGEGETQYF
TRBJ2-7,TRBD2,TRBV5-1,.,TGCGCCAGCAGCTTGGATAGTAGCGGGAGGCCCTACGAGCAGTACTTC,CASSLDSSGRPYEQYF
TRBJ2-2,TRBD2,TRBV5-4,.,TGTGCCAGCAGCTTCCGTGTCGGGAGGGCCGAGACCGGGGAGCTGTTTTTT,CASSFRVGRAETGELFF
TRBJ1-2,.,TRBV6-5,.,TGTGCCAGCAGAGTAACAGGGATGCCTGGCTACACCTTC,CASRVTGMPGYTF
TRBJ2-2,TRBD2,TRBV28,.,TGTGCCAGCCGAATGGGGCTAGCGGGAGAAACCGGGGAGCTGTTTTTT,CASRMGLAGETGELFF
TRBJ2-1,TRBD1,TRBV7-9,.,TGTGCCAGCAGCTTAGAGCAGGGGGTAAATGAGCAGTTCTTC,CASSLEQGVNEQFF
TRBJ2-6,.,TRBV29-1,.,TGCAGCGTTGAATGGAGATCCACTAGGGCAGGGGCCAACGTCCTGACTTTC,CSVEWRSTRAGANVLTF
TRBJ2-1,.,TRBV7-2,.,TGTGCCAGCAGCGTGAGGGAGCAGTTCTTC,CASSVREQFF
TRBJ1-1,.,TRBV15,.,TGTGCCACTAGTTTGAACACTGAAGCTTTCTTT,CATSLNTEAFF
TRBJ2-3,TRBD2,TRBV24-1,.,TGTGCCACCAGTGATTTTACTAGCGGGGTTTCAGATACGCAGTATTTT,CATSDFTSGVSDTQYF
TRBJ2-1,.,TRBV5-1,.,TGCGCCAGCAGCTTGCGTCCAGGGGTCGGATCCTACAATGAGCAGTTCTTC,CASSLRPGVGSYNEQFF
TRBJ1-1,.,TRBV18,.,TGTGCCAGCTCGCAGGGTCCCATGAACACTGAAGCTTTCTTT,CASSQGPMNTEAFF
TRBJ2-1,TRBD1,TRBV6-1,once,TGTGCCAGCAGTGCCCGGACAGGGGGTGGTTACAATGAGCAGTTCTTC,CASSARTGGGYNEQFF
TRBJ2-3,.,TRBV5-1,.,TGCGCCAGCAGAGGTAGGCCAGGGATTGACTCTACGCAGTATTTT,CASRGRPGIDSTQYF
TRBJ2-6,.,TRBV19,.,TGTGCCAGTAAGAGGTTACCAGGGGCCAACGTCCTGACTTTC,CASKRLPGANVLTF
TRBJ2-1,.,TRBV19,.,TGTGCCAGCGGAGAAAGCGGCTCCTACAATGAGCAGTTCTTC,CASGESGSYNEQFF
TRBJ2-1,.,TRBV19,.,TGTGCCAGTAGTGACCAGGCTCGTCTGCCCTACAATGAGCAGTTCTTC,CASSDQARLPYNEQFF
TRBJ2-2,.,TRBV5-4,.,TGTGCCAGCAGCTTGGACAGAAACACCGGGGAGCTGTTTTTT,CASSLDRNTGELFF
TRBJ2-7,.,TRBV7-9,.,TGTGCCAGCCAACTGGTGGTGGCGGAATTGAATATTTACGAGCAGTACTTC,CASQLVVAELNIYEQYF
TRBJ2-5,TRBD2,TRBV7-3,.,TGTGCCAGCAGCTTGGTGGCGCGGGGGGGCCGGGAGACCCAGTACTTC,CASSLVARGGRETQYF
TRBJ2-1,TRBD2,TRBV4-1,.,TGCGCCAGCAGCTTTACTAGCGGGGGGTACAATGAGCAGTTCTTC,CASSFTSGGYNEQFF
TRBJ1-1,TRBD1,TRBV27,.,TGTGCCAGCTGGACAGGGGCCACTGAAGCTTTCTTT,CASWTGATEAFF
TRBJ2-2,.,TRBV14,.,TGTGCCAGCAGCCAGGGGCTGAAGACCGGGGAGCTGTTTTTT,CASSQGLKTGELFF